Presented here are 11 T cell receptor beta chains from one specimen sequenced in a study of regulatory T cells in long-lasting Graves disease. As for time point: persistent/refractory GD, antithyroid drugs over 5 years with positive TRAb. With RNA extracted from PBMCs as input, the TCR library was made. iRepertoire HTBI primers and Arm-PCR of CDR3 regions built TCR beta libraries. Using its own MiXCR run on the multiplex PCR reads, TCRdb lists one record per CDR3 protein. The sample has some 370,000 distinct CDR3 sequences, less than 25% seen once; the top ten hold around 20%. Here the sequenced sample was peripheral blood mononuclear cells (PBMCs), taken when the disease was refractory, from a patient treated with antithyroid drugs. All receptors derive from a female donor with Graves disease.

This clonotype was detected many times. The genes are TRBV2 and TRBJ2-7; tentatively, D is TRBD1 (6 bases). The CDR3 loop spans 16 amino acids. V was cut by 7 bases and J by 1 base, with 20 bases left in between. Germline V gene sequence: CDR1 SNHLY, CDR2 FYNNEI. The CDR3 sequence is CASTEEGEWRSYEQYF. The CDR3 coding sequence is TGTGCCAGCACCGAAGAGGGGGAATGGAGGTCCTACGAGCAGTACTTC.

This clonotype was detected ten times or more. This rearrangement joins TRBV28 to TRBJ2-5; tentative D call: TRBD2 (6 bases). The CDR3 consists of 15 residues. Germline CDR1 reads MDHEN; CDR2 reads SYDVKM. V lost 4 bases to trimming and J lost 9 bases, with 21 bases between them. CDR3 sequence: CASSYPGTPKQAQYF. CDR3 bases: TGTGCCAGCAGTTACCCCGGGACTCCCAAACAGGCCCAGTACTTC. Filled out from reference TRBV28 and TRBJ2-5, the complete variable domain reads DVKVTQSSRYLVKRTGEKVFLECVQDMDHENMFWYRQDPGLGLRLIYFSYDVKMKEKGDIPEGYSVSREKKERFSLILESASTNQTSMYLCASSYPGTPKQAQYFGPGTRLLVL.

This clonotype was seen only a few times. The V gene is TRBV29-1, the J gene TRBJ1-6, with D perhaps matching TRBD1 (6 bases). Germline CDR1 and CDR2: SQVTM and ANQGSEA. The CDR3 contains 15 residues. Trimming stripped 4 bases from V and 6 bases from J, with 16 bases between. The CDR3, as DNA: TGCAGCGTTGGCGAATCGACAGGCTCTAATTCACCCCTCCACTTT. It encodes CSVGESTGSNSPLHF. Full variable domain (rest looked up from reference TRBV29-1 and TRBJ1-6): SAVISQKPSRDICQRGTSLTIQCQVDSQVTMMFWYRQQPGQSLTLIATANQGSEATYESGFVIDKFPISRPNLTFSTLTVSNMSPEDSSIYLCSVGESTGSNSPLHFGNGTRLTVT.

CDR3 nucleotides: TGTGCCAGCAGTTACTCGTTCCTAGCGCCTAGCACAGATACGCAGTATTTT. Protein product: CASSYSFLAPSTDTQYF. The J gene is TRBJ2-3, the V gene TRBV6-2 or TRBV6-3; TRBD2 is a possible D gene (6 bases). Germline V gene lookup returns CDR1 MNHEY and CDR2 SVGEGT. V was pared by 0 bases and J by 0 bases, with 13 bases between. CDR3 length: 17 amino acids.

In this sample, this clonotype turned up a few times. The CDR3 reads CASSRDRVSPLHF. DNA of the CDR3: TGTGCCAGCAGTCGTGACAGGGTTTCACCCCTCCACTTT. The rearrangement joins TRBV6-1 to TRBJ1-6; 7 bases fit TRBD1. CDR1 MNHNS and CDR2 SASEGT come from the germline V gene. V dropped 5 bases and J dropped 9; count of bases not matched to a gene: 4. The CDR3 loop spans 13 amino acids.

This clonotype was picked up a small number of times. The chain's CDR3 is CASSYSPAESFNTEAFF. The CDR3 bases are TGTGCCAGCAGTTACTCGCCAGCGGAGAGCTTTAACACTGAAGCTTTCTTT. The chain is built from TRBV6-5 and TRBJ1-1; D unresolved. The CDR3 runs 17 residues. In germline, CDR1 is MNHEY, CDR2 SVGAGI. V shed 0 bases and J shed 2 bases, with 16 bases lying between them.

The V call is TRBV2, the J call TRBJ2-2, with 8 bases aligning to TRBD2. The CDR3 has 14 residues. V was pared by 5 bases and J by 6 bases, with 5 bases of the junction left unmatched. The V gene's germline CDR1 is SNHLY and CDR2 FYNNEI. This chain's CDR3 is CASSPGLGPGELFF. DNA for the CDR3: TGTGCCAGCAGTCCGGGACTAGGCCCCGGGGAGCTGTTTTTT. The variable domain in full, with the rest retrieved from reference TRBV2 and TRBJ2-2, is EPEVTQTPSHQVTQMGQEVILRCVPISNHLYFYWYRQILGQKVEFLVSFYNNEISEKSEIFDDQFSVERPDGSNFTLKIRSTKLEDSAMYFCASSPGLGPGELFFGEGSRLTVL.

The chain combines TRBV5-1 with TRBJ1-1; no firm D call. Germline V lookup: CDR1 SGHRS, CDR2 YFSETQ. This CDR3 contains 15 residues. The V gene lost 0 bases and the J gene lost 3 bases, with 12 bases spanning the gap. In nucleotides, the CDR3 is TGCGCCAGCAGCTTGGCTGGAGGGATTGACACTGAAGCTTTCTTT. Translating it yields CASSLAGGIDTEAFF.

This clonotype was counted between two and nine times. This chain joins TRBV7-9 and TRBJ2-7, with D possibly TRBD2 on 6 matching bases. The CDR3 sequence is 14 residues long. The germline CDR1 and CDR2 sequences are SEHNR and FQNEAQ (reference sequence). Trimming pared 6 bases from V and 6 bases from J, leaving 18 bases between. The CDR3 DNA is TGTGCCAGCAGGTATGGACTACCGGGCGGCGAGCAGTACTTC. Amino acids: CASRYGLPGGEQYF.

This clonotype was seen more than once but under ten times. The rearrangement joins TRBV12-3 or TRBV12-4 to TRBJ2-1; TRBD2 agrees at 16 bases. V dropped 4 bases and J dropped 8; count of bases not matched to a gene: 8. This CDR3 comprises 17 residues. CDR3 sequence: CASSYGTSGRAEHEQFF. As DNA, the CDR3 is TGTGCCAGCAGTTATGGGACTAGCGGGAGGGCCGAGCATGAGCAGTTCTTC.

This clonotype was seen only once. A much larger clone is a single base away; this may be a read error. The CDR3 protein is CASRAVSGQGYYGYTF. The DNA for the CDR3 is TGTGCCAGCAGAGCCGTTTCGGGACAGGGCTACTATGGCTACACCTTC. This chain connects TRBV6-1 to TRBJ1-2; 9 nucleotides align to TRBD1. This CDR3 is built from 16 residues. V lost 6 bases to trimming and J lost 3 bases; unmatched junction nucleotides: 11. Looked up from germline, CDR1 is MNHNS and CDR2 is SASEGT.